This passage covers 21 T cell receptor beta chains from one sample sequenced in a study of beta chain features in type 1 diabetes. Reverse transcribing all isolated RNA meant expressed TCRB transcripts were sequenced. Data came from immunoSEQ multiplex PCR; TCRdb stores just in-frame clones and leaves some out. The sample carries about 240,000 clones, around 13% recorded once. These receptors' targets are unknown. Whole-study results and caveats: Shorter TCRB CDR3s, moderately but significantly so, were found in Type 1 diabetes patients in all four CD4+ subsets.

The sequencing input was naive CD4+ T cells from blood. Receptors originate from a man under 40 with type 1 diabetes.

The table lists this clone with a few counts. The chain joins TRBV5-1 to TRBJ2-7; 14 nucleotides line up with TRBD2. The CDR3 runs to 14 residues. Unmatched junction bases numbered 2, after V lost 4 bases and J lost 5 bases. Germline CDR1 reads SGHRS; CDR2 reads YFSETQ. The CDR3 region has the DNA TGCGCCAGCAGCGGGACTAGCGGGGGCCACGAGCAGTACTTC. The encoded protein is CASSGTSGGHEQYF. Full variable domain (rest looked up from reference TRBV5-1 and TRBJ2-7): KAGVTQTPRYLIKTRGQQVTLSCSPISGHRSVSWYQQTPGQGLQFLFEYFSETQRNKGNFPGRFSGRQFSNSRSEMNVSTLELGDSALYLCASSGTSGGHEQYFGPGTRLTVT.

The chain joins TRBV5-1 to TRBJ2-7; TRBD1 matches at 11 bases. The CDR3 has 14 amino acids. J was trimmed by 1 base and V by 4 bases; bases with no gene match: 1. The germline gives CDR1 SGHRS, CDR2 YFSETQ. In nucleotides, the CDR3 is TGCGCCAGCAGCGGGGACAGGGGGTCCTACGAGCAGTACTTC. It codes for CASSGDRGSYEQYF. The full variable domain, rest sourced from reference TRBV5-1 and TRBJ2-7, is KAGVTQTPRYLIKTRGQQVTLSCSPISGHRSVSWYQQTPGQGLQFLFEYFSETQRNKGNFPGRFSGRQFSNSRSEMNVSTLELGDSALYLCASSGDRGSYEQYFGPGTRLTVT.

The V and J genes are TRBV11-3 and TRBJ2-7, with TRBD1 identical over 9 bases. The CDR3 has 17 residues. CDR1 is SGHNT, CDR2 YENEEA, per germline. V was pared by 5 bases and J by 3 bases, with 14 bases of the junction left unmatched. This CDR3 is CASSLRDRERVRYEQYF. The CDR3 DNA sequence: TGTGCCAGCAGCCTCCGGGACAGGGAGAGGGTACGCTACGAGCAGTACTTC.

As DNA, the CDR3 is TGCGCCAGCAGCTTCGGAAGCTTAACCGACGGGATGAACACTGAAGCTTTCTTT. It yields the protein CASSFGSLTDGMNTEAFF. V is TRBV5-1 and J is TRBJ1-1; D is unclear. This CDR3 comprises 18 residues. The germline V and J ends were trimmed by 2 bases and 0 bases, with 20 bases remaining between them. CDR1 and CDR2 from the germline V gene are SGHRS and YFSETQ.

This clone turned up a few times. The chain couples TRBV6-6 to TRBJ1-3; 11 positions match TRBD1. This CDR3 is built from 16 residues. V shed 6 bases and J 4 bases; nucleotides not matched to a gene: 8. Looked up from germline, CDR1 is MNHNY and CDR2 is SVGAGI (reference sequence). CDR3 sequence reads: CASSRPGQGGGNTIYF. DNA for the CDR3: TGTGCCAGCAGCCGACCGGGACAGGGGGGAGGAAACACCATATATTTT.

This clone was picked up a small number of times. Written as DNA, the CDR3 is TGTGCCAGCAGCAAAGACGACGGAGGTCCTTGCTCTGGGGCCAACGTCCTGACTTTC. Its protein is CASSKDDGGPCSGANVLTF. The V call is TRBV21-1, the J call TRBJ2-6; TRBD2 reflects the table's D call only, with no check against the DNA. TRBV21-1 is shown as a pseudogene. The CDR3 loop spans 19 amino acids.

This clone was detected a few times. This chain connects TRBV30 to TRBJ2-2; the D is unclear. The CDR3 extends over 13 amino acids. V was shortened by 4 bases and J by 3 bases, with 9 bases between the two germline ends. Per the germline V gene, CDR1 is GTSNPN and CDR2 is SVGIG (reference sequence). The chain's CDR3 is CAWKQIDTGELFF. The CDR3 DNA reads TGTGCCTGGAAACAAATTGACACCGGGGAGCTGTTTTTT. Supplemented by reference TRBV30 and TRBJ2-2, the full variable domain reads SQTIHQWPATLVQPVGSPLSLECTVEGTSNPNLYWYRQAAGRGLQLLFYSVGIGQISSEVPQNLSASRPQDRQFILSSKKLLLSDSGFYLCAWKQIDTGELFFGEGSRLTVL.

CDR3 sequence reads: CASSPRVAGGEEQFF. The CDR3 nucleotides read TGTGCCAGCAGCCCCCGGGTAGCGGGGGGCGAGGAGCAGTTCTTC. This chain links TRBV7-2 with TRBJ2-1, with 10 bases fitting TRBD2. V was pared by 5 bases and J by 10 bases, with 11 bases of the junction left unmatched. The CDR3 runs 15 residues. Germline values: CDR1 SGHTA, CDR2 FQGNSA.

This clone was counted only a few times. The V and J genes are TRBV29-1 and TRBJ1-1, with D perhaps TRBD1 (6 bases). Per germline, CDR1 SQVTM and CDR2 ANQGSEA. The V end was cut by 2 bases, the J end by 6 bases, with 16 bases between. CDR3 size: 14 residues. CDR3 loop: CSVESRGGLAEAFF. The DNA for the CDR3 is TGCAGCGTTGAATCTAGGGGGGGCTTGGCTGAAGCTTTCTTT.

There are a few counts of this clone. The chain combines TRBV9 with TRBJ1-6, with 7 bases fitting TRBD1. The J segment lost 9 bases and the V segment lost 4 bases, leaving 7 bases of the junction unmatched. The CDR3 has 14 residues. Germline V gene data show CDR1 as SGDLS and CDR2 as YYNGEE. CDR3 residues: CASSSGTEVSPLHF. In nucleotides, the CDR3 is TGTGCCAGCAGCTCCGGGACAGAGGTTTCACCCCTCCACTTT. Together with reference TRBV9 and TRBJ1-6, the CDR3 gives the full variable domain: DSGVTQTPKHLITATGQRVTLRCSPRSGDLSVYWYQQSLDQGLQFLIQYYNGEERAKGNILERFSAQQFPDLHSELNLSSLELGDSALYFCASSSGTEVSPLHFGNGTRLTVT.

The rearrangement joins TRBV11-2 to TRBJ1-3; D remains ambiguous. Between the trimmed V and J ends, which lost 5 bases and 4 bases, there was a span of 12 bases. Germline V gives CDR1 SGHAT, CDR2 FQNNGV. The CDR3 is made up of 14 amino acids. CDR3 nucleotides: TGTGCCAGCAGCAACGGGTTCTCCGGAAACACCATATATTTT. Protein product: CASSNGFSGNTIYF.

J is TRBJ2-7 and V is TRBV6-5; 10 bases map to TRBD1. From germline, CDR1 is MNHEY and CDR2 SVGAGI. V lost 3 bases and J lost 4; bases outside the gene matches: 9. CDR3 length: 16 amino acids. CDR3: CASSYSGTGAGYEQYF. The CDR3 DNA reads TGTGCCAGCAGTTATTCCGGGACAGGGGCCGGTTACGAGCAGTACTTC.

CDR3 DNA: TGCGCCAGCAGCTTGGACCCACAGGGCACTGGAAACACCATATATTTT. As protein: CASSLDPQGTGNTIYF. The chain employs TRBV5-1 and TRBJ1-3; maybe TRBD1 (6 bases). Germline V gene data show CDR1 as SGHRS and CDR2 as YFSETQ. The CDR3 loop spans 16 amino acids. With 0 bases removed from V and 2 bases from J, the gap between germline ends came to 12 bases.

This clone came up a few times. The CDR3 here is CASSLKGVGGYTF. The CDR3 DNA is TGTGCCAGCAGTTTAAAGGGGGTAGGCGGCTACACCTTC. The chain uses TRBV28 and TRBJ1-2; a weak D match, TRBD1 (6 bases). The V gene lost 2 bases and the J gene lost 8 bases, with 12 bases spanning the gap. The CDR3 is 13 amino acids. Germline values: CDR1 MDHEN, CDR2 SYDVKM.

In this sample, this clone turned up a few times. The chain links TRBV19 to TRBJ2-1, with 8 positions matching TRBD1. Germline V gene data show CDR1 as LNHDA and CDR2 as SQIVND (reference sequence). The CDR3 consists of 15 residues. With 7 bases clipped from V and 2 bases from J, the junction kept 7 bases outside the gene matches. CDR3 loop: CASTESRGPYNEQFF. The CDR3 nucleotides read TGTGCCAGTACAGAGAGCAGGGGGCCCTACAATGAGCAGTTCTTC.

This clone has only a few counts. This chain uses TRBV27 with TRBJ2-1; D uncertain. Trimming cost V 3 bases and J 0 bases, with 12 bases left between them. The V gene's germline CDR1 is MNHEY and CDR2 SMNVEV (reference sequence). The CDR3 extends over 16 amino acids. The CDR3 loop is CASSFRVLNSYNEQFF. CDR3 coding DNA: TGTGCCAGCAGTTTCCGAGTGCTTAACTCCTACAATGAGCAGTTCTTC.

CDR3 loop: CAISEQLAGQETQYF. The DNA for the CDR3 is TGTGCCATCAGTGAACAGCTAGCGGGCCAAGAGACCCAGTACTTC. V gene TRBV10-3 combines with J gene TRBJ2-5; TRBD2 matches 8 bases. J gave up 1 base and V 3 bases, and 4 bases lay outside the gene matches. Per the germline V gene, CDR1 is ENHRY and CDR2 is SYGVKD. The CDR3 totals 15 residues.

The chain employs TRBV27 and TRBJ2-1, with D perhaps matching TRBD2 (5 bases). The CDR3 runs 16 residues. In germline, CDR1 is MNHEY, CDR2 SMNVEV (reference sequence). V was clipped by 5 bases and J by 0 bases, with 14 bases between them. The CDR3 sequence is CASSMDSRGSYNEQFF. CDR3 nucleotide sequence: TGTGCCAGCAGTATGGACTCCCGCGGCTCCTACAATGAGCAGTTCTTC.

This clone has more than one count but fewer than ten. The chain employs TRBV27 and TRBJ2-7; TRBD1 is a possible D gene (6 bases). The germline V and J ends were trimmed by 5 bases and 1 base, with 12 bases remaining between them. Germline values: CDR1 MNHEY, CDR2 SMNVEV (reference sequence). The CDR3 loop spans 14 amino acids. This chain's CDR3 is CASSPGDRSYEQYF. CDR3 DNA: TGTGCCAGCAGTCCAGGCGACAGGTCCTACGAGCAGTACTTC.

This chain connects TRBV30 to TRBJ1-3; D gene ambiguous. This CDR3 comprises 13 residues. CDR1 is GTSNPN, CDR2 SVGIG, per germline (reference sequence). Trimming cost V 3 bases and J 0 bases, with 6 bases left between them. The CDR3 is CAWREHSGNTIYF. The CDR3 DNA sequence: TGTGCCTGGAGGGAGCACTCTGGAAACACCATATATTTT.

This clone was detected a few times. This CDR3 reads CASTPSGGFNEQFF. In DNA, the CDR3 is TGTGCCAGCACTCCTAGCGGGGGTTTTAATGAGCAGTTCTTC. This rearrangement joins TRBV7-9 to TRBJ2-1; 10 positions agree with TRBD2. The CDR3 runs to 14 residues. The V gene's germline CDR1 is SEHNR and CDR2 FQNEAQ (reference sequence). With V trimmed by 7 bases and J by 7 bases, 7 bases remained unmatched.